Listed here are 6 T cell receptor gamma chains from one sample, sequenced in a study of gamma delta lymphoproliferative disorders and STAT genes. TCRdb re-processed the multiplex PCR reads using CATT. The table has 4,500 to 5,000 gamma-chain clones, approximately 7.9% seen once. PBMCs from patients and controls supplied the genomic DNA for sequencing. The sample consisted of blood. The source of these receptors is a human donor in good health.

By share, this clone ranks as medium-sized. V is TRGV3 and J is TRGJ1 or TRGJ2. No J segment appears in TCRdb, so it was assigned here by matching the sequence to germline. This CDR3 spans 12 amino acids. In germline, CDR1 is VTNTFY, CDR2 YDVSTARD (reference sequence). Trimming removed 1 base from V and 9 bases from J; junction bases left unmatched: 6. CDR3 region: CATWDSPIKKLF. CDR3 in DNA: TGTGCCACCTGGGACAGCCCGATTAAGAAACTCTTT.

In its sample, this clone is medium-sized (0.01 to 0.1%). The CDR3: CALWESGKKLF. The CDR3 region has the DNA TGTGCCTTGTGGGAGTCTGGAAAGAAACTCTTT. The chain combines TRGV9 with TRGJ1 or TRGJ2. Germline matching of the DNA provided the J gene here, since TCRdb leaves it blank. V gave up 3 bases and J gave up 10 bases; unmatched junction bases: 6. Germline V gene lookup returns CDR1 GITISATS and CDR2 ISYDGTV (reference sequence). The CDR3 runs 11 residues.

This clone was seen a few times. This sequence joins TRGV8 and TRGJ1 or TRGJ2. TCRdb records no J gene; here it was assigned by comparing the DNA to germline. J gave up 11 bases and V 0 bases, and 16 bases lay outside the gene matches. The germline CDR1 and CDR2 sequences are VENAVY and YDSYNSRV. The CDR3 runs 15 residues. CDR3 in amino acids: CATWDRMGGLREKLF. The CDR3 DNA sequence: TGTGCCACCTGGGATAGGATGGGGGGACTGCGGGAGAAACTCTTT.

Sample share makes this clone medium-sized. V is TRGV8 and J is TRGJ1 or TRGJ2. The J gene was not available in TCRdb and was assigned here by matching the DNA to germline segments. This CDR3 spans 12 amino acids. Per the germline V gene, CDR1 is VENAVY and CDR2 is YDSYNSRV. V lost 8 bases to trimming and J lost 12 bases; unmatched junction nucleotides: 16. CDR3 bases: TGTGCCACCTCCCATTGGATAGTGGTGAAACTCTTT. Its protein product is CATSHWIVVKLF.

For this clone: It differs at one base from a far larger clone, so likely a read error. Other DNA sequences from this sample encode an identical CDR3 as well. The CDR3 reads CACWIRHLSSDKKLF. Here the CDR3 DNA reads TGTGCCTGCTGGATTAGGCACTTGTCATCAGATAAGAAACTCTTC. The J gene was not called, though the V gene is TRGV11. TRGV11 is given ORF status, its function remaining uncertain. There are 15 residues in the CDR3.

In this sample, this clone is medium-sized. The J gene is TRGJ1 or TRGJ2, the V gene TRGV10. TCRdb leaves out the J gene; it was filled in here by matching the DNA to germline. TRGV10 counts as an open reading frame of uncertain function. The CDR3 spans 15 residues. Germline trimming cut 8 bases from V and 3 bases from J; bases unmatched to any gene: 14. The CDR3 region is CAAWDSVCFYYKKLF. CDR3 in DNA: TGTGCTGCGTGGGATTCCGTGTGTTTTTATTATAAGAAACTCTTT.